The clone carrying this T cell receptor beta chain is a singleton in its sample. The data derive from a study of cytomegalovirus exposure and HLA in healthy donors. The PCR employed 60 Vbeta primers together with 13 Jbeta primers. The protocol was immunoSEQ multiplex PCR, while the TCRdb copy is restricted to in-frame clones and leaves out a portion. The repertoire has nearly 110,000 clones, more than 60% of them found once; the top ten carry 2% to 2.5%. The source material was PBMCs. The TCR sequence derives from a man aged 40-55 years in good health and CMV-seronegative.

The CDR3 reads CASSVGRGNEGGYTF. CDR3 sequence (DNA): TGTGCCAGCAGCGTAGGGCGGGGGAATGAGGGAGGCTACACCTTC. The chain couples TRBV9 to TRBJ1-2; perhaps TRBD1 as D (5 bases). The CDR3 is 15 residues long. V shed 0 bases and J shed 8 bases, with 17 bases lying between them. Germline loops: CDR1 SGDLS, CDR2 YYNGEE.